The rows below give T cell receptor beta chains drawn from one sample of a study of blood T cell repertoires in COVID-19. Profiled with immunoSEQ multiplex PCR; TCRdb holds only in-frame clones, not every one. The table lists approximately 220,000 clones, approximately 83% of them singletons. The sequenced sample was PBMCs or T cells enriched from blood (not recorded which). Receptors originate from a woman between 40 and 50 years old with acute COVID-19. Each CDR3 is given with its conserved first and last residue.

CASGLQENTEAFF | TRBJ1-1 | TRBV12-5
CASSLDGRLAGSYEQYF | TRBJ2-7 | TRBV11-2
CATSDRGDTGSGANVLTF | TRBJ2-6 | TRBV24-1
CASTLAGGSGYGYTF | TRBJ1-2 | TRBV27
CASSPLQGVATGELFF | TRBJ2-2 | TRBV18
CASQPLPGTGSRWEQFF | TRBJ2-1 | TRBV27
CASSQDGLSGANVLTF | TRBJ2-6 | TRBV3-1/TRBV3-2
CASSRLAGGSSSYNEQFF | TRBJ2-1 | TRBV19
CATSRDGGSGSQHF | TRBJ1-5 | TRBV15
CASSSPMRTGELFF | TRBJ2-2 | TRBV11-3
CASSFPSYNEQFF | TRBJ2-1 | TRBV28
CATRGASGNAGTGELFF | TRBJ2-2 | TRBV24-1
CASSPGTGLQQYF | TRBJ2-7 | TRBV18
CAGTSGTDRRGNTIYF | TRBJ1-3 | TRBV23-1
CASSAGQGNYGYTF | TRBJ1-2 | TRBV7-2
CASSLLLAGWNEQFF | TRBJ2-1 | TRBV11-2
CASSPWTGGNYNEQFF | TRBJ2-1 | TRBV3-1/TRBV3-2
CASSSAAGNIGAGELFF | TRBJ2-2 | TRBV7-9
CASSNGIRGSDEQYF | TRBJ2-7 | TRBV4-2
CASSDEFLGAETQYF | TRBJ2-5 | TRBV7-9
CASKPGLVNTGELFF | TRBJ2-2 | TRBV19
CASSLRERNTEAFF | TRBJ1-1 | TRBV4-3
CASSLSRDQPQHF | TRBJ1-5 | TRBV27
CASRPAWGLGNEKLFF | TRBJ1-4 | TRBV2
CASSFQTGGTEAFF | TRBJ1-1 | TRBV7-9
CASSQDSGVPEAFF | TRBJ1-1 | TRBV4-1
CASSAGDSMYYEQYF | TRBJ2-7 | TRBV9
CASSGEGSGANVLTF | TRBJ2-6 | TRBV11-2